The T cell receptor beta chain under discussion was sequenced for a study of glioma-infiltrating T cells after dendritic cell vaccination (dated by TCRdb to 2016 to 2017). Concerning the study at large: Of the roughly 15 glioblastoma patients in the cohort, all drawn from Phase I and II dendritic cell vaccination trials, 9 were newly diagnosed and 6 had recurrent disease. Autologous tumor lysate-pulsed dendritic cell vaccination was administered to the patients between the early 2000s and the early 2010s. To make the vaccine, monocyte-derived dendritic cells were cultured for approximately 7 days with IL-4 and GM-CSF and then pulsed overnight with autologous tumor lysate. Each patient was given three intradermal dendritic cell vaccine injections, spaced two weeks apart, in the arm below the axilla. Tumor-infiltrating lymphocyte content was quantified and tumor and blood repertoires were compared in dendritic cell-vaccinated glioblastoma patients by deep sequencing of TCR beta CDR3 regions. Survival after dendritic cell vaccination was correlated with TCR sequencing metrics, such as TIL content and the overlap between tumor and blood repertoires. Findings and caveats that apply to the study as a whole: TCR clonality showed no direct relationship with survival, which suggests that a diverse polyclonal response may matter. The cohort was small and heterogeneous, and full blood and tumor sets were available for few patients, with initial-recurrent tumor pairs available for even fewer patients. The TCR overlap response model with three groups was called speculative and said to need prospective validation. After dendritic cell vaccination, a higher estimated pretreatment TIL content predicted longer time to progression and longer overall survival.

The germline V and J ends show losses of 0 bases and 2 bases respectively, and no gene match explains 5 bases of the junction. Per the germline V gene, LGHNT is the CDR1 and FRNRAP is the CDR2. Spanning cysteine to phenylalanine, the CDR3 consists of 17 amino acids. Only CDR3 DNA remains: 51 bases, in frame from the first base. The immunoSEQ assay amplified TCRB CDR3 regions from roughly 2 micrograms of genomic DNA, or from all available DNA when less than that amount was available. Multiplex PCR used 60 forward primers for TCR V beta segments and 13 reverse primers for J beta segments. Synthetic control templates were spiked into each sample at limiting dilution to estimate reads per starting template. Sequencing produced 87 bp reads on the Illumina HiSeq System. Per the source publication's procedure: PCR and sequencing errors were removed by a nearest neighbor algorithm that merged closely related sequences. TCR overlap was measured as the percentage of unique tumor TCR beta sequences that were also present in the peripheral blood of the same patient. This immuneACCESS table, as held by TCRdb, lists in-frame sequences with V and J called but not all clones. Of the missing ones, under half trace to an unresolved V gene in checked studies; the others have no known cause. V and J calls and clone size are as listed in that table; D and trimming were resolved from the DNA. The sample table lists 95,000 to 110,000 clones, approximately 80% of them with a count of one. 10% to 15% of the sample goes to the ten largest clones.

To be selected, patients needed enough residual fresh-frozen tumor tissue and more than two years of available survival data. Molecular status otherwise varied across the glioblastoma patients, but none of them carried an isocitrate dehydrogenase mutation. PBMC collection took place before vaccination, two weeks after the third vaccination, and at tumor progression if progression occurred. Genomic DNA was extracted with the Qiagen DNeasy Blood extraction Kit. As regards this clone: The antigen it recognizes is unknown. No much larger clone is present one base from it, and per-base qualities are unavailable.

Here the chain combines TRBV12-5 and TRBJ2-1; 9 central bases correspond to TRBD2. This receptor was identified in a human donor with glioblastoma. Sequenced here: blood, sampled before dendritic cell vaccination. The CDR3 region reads CASGLVGSGGPYNEQFF. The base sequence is TGTGCTAGTGGTTTGGTGGGTAGCGGGGGACCCTACAATGAGCAGTTCTTC.